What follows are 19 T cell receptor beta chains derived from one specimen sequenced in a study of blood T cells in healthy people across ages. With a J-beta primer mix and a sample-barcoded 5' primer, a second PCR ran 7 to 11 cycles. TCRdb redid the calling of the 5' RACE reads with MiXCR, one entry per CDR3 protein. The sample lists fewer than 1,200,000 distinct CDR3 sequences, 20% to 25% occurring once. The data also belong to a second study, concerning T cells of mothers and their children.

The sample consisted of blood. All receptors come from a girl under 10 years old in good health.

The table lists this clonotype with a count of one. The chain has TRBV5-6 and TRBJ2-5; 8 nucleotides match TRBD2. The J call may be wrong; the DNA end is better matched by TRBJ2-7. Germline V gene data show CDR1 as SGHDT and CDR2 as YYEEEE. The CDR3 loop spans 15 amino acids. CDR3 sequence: CASRREAGDLYEQYF. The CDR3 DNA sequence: TGTGCCAGCAGAAGAGAAGCGGGGGACTTATACGAGCAGTACTTC.

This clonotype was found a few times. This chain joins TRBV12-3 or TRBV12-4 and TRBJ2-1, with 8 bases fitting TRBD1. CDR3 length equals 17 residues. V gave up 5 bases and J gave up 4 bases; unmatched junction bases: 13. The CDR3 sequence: CASSPKLTGGTYNEQFF. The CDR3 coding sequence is TGTGCCAGCAGTCCGAAACTAACAGGGGGAACTTACAATGAGCAGTTCTTC.

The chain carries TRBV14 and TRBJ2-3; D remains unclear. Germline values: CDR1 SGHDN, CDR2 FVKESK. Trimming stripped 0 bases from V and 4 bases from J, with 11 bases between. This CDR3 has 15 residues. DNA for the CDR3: TGTGCCAGCAGCCAAGAAGCGATAGCACCAGATACGCAGTATTTT. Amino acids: CASSQEAIAPDTQYF.

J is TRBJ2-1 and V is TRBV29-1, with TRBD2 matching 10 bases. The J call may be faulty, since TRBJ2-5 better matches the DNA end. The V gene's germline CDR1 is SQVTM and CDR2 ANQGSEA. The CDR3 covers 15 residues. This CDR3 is CSAGAGGRYAETQYF. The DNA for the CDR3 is TGCAGCGCGGGAGCGGGAGGGAGGTACGCGGAGACCCAGTACTTC.

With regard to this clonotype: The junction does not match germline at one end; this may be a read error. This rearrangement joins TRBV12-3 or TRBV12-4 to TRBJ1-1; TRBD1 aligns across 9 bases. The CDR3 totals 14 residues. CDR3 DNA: TGTGCCAGCAGCAGGACAGGGGCTGACACTGAAACTTTCTTT. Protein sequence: CASSRTGADTETFF.

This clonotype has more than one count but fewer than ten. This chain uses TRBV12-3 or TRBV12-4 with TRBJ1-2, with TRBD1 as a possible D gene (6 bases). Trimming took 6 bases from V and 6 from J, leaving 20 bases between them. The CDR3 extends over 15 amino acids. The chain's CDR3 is CASSRTLVAGDGYTF. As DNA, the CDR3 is TGTGCCAGCAGCCGCACGCTGGTGGCAGGGGATGGCTACACCTTC.

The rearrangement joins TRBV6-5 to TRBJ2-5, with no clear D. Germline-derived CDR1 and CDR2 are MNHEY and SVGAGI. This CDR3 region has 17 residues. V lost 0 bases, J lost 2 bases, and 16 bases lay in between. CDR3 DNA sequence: TGTGCCAGCAGTTACTCGGATTCAACAGCATCTCAAGAGACCCAGTACTTC. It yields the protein CASSYSDSTASQETQYF.

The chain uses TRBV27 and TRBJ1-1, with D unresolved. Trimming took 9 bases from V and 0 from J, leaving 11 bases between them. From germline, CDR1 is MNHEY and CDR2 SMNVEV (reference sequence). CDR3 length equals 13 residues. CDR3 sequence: CASGNSMNTEAFF. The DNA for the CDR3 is TGTGCCAGTGGGAATTCGATGAACACTGAAGCTTTCTTT.

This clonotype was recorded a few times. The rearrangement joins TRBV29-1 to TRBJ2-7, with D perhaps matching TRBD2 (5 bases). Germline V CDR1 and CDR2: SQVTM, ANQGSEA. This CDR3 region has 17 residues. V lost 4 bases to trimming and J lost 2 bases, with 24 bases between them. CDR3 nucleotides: TGCAGCGTTGTGGGGATACCTTTCCAGCGGATTCCCTACGAGCAGTACTTC. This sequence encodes CSVVGIPFQRIPYEQYF.

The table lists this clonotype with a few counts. Written as DNA, the CDR3 is TGCAGCGCGTTAGCCGGCCTATCCTACGAGCAGTACTTC. This sequence encodes CSALAGLSYEQYF. The gene calls are TRBV29-1 and TRBJ2-7; no reliable D call. Trimming removed 7 bases from V and 1 base from J, with 14 bases in between. Looked up from germline, CDR1 is SQVTM and CDR2 is ANQGSEA. CDR3 length: 13 residues.

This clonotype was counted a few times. This chain's CDR3 is CASSVQGTGDTEAFF. CDR3 nucleotide sequence: TGTGCCAGCAGCGTTCAGGGGACAGGGGACACTGAAGCTTTCTTT. The chain joins TRBV9 to TRBJ1-1; 10 bases are shared with TRBD1. This CDR3 region has 15 residues. V was clipped by 2 bases and J by 3 bases; unmatched bases: 4. Germline V gives CDR1 SGDLS, CDR2 YYNGEE.

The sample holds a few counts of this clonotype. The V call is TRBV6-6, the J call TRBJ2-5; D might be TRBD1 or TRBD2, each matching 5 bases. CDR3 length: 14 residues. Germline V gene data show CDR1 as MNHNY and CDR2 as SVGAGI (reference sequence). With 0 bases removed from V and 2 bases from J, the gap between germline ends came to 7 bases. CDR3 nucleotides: TGTGCCAGCAGTTACTCGGGGGAGCAAGAGACCCAGTACTTC. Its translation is CASSYSGEQETQYF.

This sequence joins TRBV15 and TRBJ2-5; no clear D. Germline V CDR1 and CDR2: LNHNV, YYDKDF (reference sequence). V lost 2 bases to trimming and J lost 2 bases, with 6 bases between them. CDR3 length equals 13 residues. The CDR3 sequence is CATSRNQQETQYF. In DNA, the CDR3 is TGTGCCACCAGCAGAAACCAACAAGAGACCCAGTACTTC.

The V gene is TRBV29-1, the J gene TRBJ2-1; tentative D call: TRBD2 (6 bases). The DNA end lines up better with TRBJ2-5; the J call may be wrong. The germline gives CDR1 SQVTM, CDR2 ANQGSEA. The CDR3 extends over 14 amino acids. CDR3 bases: TGCAGCGTTACCGGGAGACTTACCATGGAGACCCAGTACTTC. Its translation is CSVTGRLTMETQYF.

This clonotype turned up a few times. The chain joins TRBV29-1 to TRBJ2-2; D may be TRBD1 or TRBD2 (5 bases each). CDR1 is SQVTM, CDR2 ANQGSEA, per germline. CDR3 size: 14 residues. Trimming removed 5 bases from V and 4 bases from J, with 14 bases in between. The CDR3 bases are TGCAGCGTTTGGGACCCCCGGCTCACCGGGGAGCTGTTTTTT. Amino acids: CSVWDPRLTGELFF.

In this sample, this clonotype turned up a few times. CDR3 protein: CASSQIGGRYEQYF. The CDR3 DNA sequence: TGTGCCAGCAGCCAGATTGGGGGGCGATACGAGCAGTACTTC. V gene TRBV16 combines with J gene TRBJ2-5, with D perhaps being TRBD1 or TRBD2 (6 bases each). The J call may not be correct, given that the DNA end is closer to TRBJ2-7. The CDR3 has 14 residues. Germline V CDR1 and CDR2: KGHSY, FQNENV.

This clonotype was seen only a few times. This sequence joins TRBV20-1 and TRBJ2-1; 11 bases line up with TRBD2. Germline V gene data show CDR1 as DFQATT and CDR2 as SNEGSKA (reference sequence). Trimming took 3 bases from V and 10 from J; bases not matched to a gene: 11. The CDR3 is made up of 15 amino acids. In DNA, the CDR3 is TGCAGTGCTAGTATAGCGGGGGGGTCTTTTCGGGAGCAGTTCTTC. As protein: CSASIAGGSFREQFF.

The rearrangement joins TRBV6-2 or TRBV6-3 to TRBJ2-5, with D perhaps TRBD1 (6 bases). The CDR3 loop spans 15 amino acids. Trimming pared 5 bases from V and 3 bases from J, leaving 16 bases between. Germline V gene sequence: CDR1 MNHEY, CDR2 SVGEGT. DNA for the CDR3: TGTGCCAGCAGTCACGGACAGTCATTTGAAGAGACCCAGTACTTC. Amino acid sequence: CASSHGQSFEETQYF.

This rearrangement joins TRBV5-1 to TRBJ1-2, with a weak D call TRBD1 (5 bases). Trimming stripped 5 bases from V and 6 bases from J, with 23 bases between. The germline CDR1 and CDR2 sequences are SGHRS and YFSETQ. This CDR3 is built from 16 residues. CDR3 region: CASSRGLNRQADGYTF. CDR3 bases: TGCGCCAGCAGTCGAGGGCTGAACAGGCAGGCGGATGGCTACACCTTC.